This TCR beta chain stems from a study of cytomegalovirus exposure and HLA in healthy donors. For the study at large: A preliminary data release comprised approximately 85 million unique TCRs obtained from HLA-typed donors. Study findings and constraints: TCR beta V segments were, for the most part, productive about 87% or about 30% of the time in an earlier analysis.

PCR amplification relied on 60 Vbeta primers (plus 13 Jbeta primers). Generated by immunoSEQ multiplex PCR, the TCRdb table keeps only in-frame clones and is missing some. The sample includes more than 25,000 clones. About this clone itself: Its antigen remains unknown.

This receptor was taken from a man under 40 in good health and CMV-seronegative. Input material: PBMCs.

The CDR3 protein is CSAGPRGEQFF. The CDR3 DNA follows: TGCAGTGCTGGGCCTAGGGGTGAGCAGTTCTTC. This sequence joins TRBV20-1 and TRBJ2-1, with D possibly being TRBD1 (5 bases). Trimming stripped 5 bases from V and 9 bases from J, with 11 bases between. The germline CDR1 and CDR2 sequences are DFQATT and SNEGSKA (reference sequence). The CDR3 runs to 11 residues.